This paragraph reports one TCR beta chain. Germline loops: CDR1 SGHAT, CDR2 FQNNGV. The CDR3 extends over 12 amino acids. V lost 5 bases and J lost 10, with 13 bases in between. Per the authors' pipeline: The assay estimated nucleated cells by amplifying reference gene primers. This table comes from immunoSEQ multiplex PCR, and its TCRdb copy is limited to in-frame clones, with some not included. That table gives V, J and clone size, and the DNA gave D and trimming. The data contain roughly 390,000 clones, 85% of them seen just once; the ten biggest clones take up about 3.6%. This entry comes from a study of blood T cell repertoires in COVID-19. Overall study context: The study drew acute and convalescent COVID-19 samples from the United States, Italy and Spain. PBMCs, B-cell-depleted T cells, or T cells provided the cDNA or gDNA that made up the material.

The chain recombines TRBV11-2 with TRBJ2-3; no definite D call. This TCR derives from a woman aged 18-29 years with acute or convalescent COVID-19. The specimen was peripheral blood. The CDR3: CASSPLPGSQYF. For the CDR3, the DNA is TGTGCCAGCAGCCCGCTACCAGGCTCGCAGTATTTT.